Each of the 16 T cell receptor beta chains below was sequenced from the same sample in a study of T cell responses to AZD1222 COVID-19 vaccine. Sequencing was performed with immunoSEQ multiplex PCR; in TCRdb, only in-frame clones are kept and a portion is missing. The top ten clones hold roughly 12% of a sample with 80,000 to 100,000 clones, around 88% of them seen once. The source material was peripheral blood, sampled 28 days after the second AZD1222 dose. These receptor sequences come from an adult who received the AZD1222 COVID-19 vaccine.

This chain joins TRBV4-1 and TRBJ2-7; 8 bases are shared with TRBD1. J was trimmed by 3 bases and V by 3 bases; bases with no gene match: 10. Germline assignment: CDR1 MGHRA and CDR2 YSYEKL. This CDR3 has 16 amino acids. The CDR3 loop is CASSHGPGQVNYEQYF. Here the CDR3 DNA reads TGCGCCAGCAGCCACGGACCGGGACAGGTAAACTACGAGCAGTACTTC.

This clone has just one count. The chain combines TRBV4-1 with TRBJ1-5, with D possibly TRBD1 on 5 matching bases. CDR1 MGHRA and CDR2 YSYEKL come from the germline V gene. The CDR3 is 17 residues long. Trimming cost V 0 bases and J 4 bases, with 16 bases left between them. For the CDR3, the DNA is TGCGCCAGCAGCCAAGAAATTTTGGGGCCCCCAAATCAGCCCCAGCATTTT. Protein sequence: CASSQEILGPPNQPQHF.

The CDR3: CASSLGPGLFGPYGYTF. The CDR3 DNA sequence: TGTGCCAGCAGCTTAGGGCCGGGACTCTTCGGACCCTATGGCTACACCTTC. V is TRBV7-9 and J is TRBJ1-2; D is possibly TRBD1 (5 bases). The V and J ends lost 1 base and 4 bases respectively, with 19 bases between them. Germline CDR1 SEHNR, CDR2 FQNEAQ (reference sequence). The CDR3 contains 17 residues.

A remark on this clone: The same CDR3 also results from other DNA sequences found in this sample. The V call is TRBV7-9, the J call TRBJ2-3; D not resolved. Germline CDR1 reads SEHNR; CDR2 reads FQNEAQ (reference sequence). V lost 5 bases and J 2 bases, leaving 5 bases between the germline ends. The CDR3 runs 12 residues. In DNA, the CDR3 is TGTGCCAGCAGCCTCGACACAGATACGCAGTATTTT. It translates to CASSLDTDTQYF. The whole variable domain, remainder taken from reference TRBV7-9 and TRBJ2-3, is DTGVSQNPRHKITKRGQNVTFRCDPISEHNRLYWYRQTLGQGPEFLTYFQNEAQLEKSRLLSDRFSAERPKGSFSTLEIQRTEQGDSAMYLCASSLDTDTQYFGPGTRLTVL.

The chain has TRBV7-8 and TRBJ2-2; the D is unclear. V was cut by 1 base and J by 4 bases, with 1 base left in between. Germline assignment: CDR1 SGHVS and CDR2 FQNEAQ. There are 12 residues in the CDR3. The chain's CDR3 is CASSLVTGELFF. The CDR3 DNA reads as TGTGCCAGCAGCTTAGTCACCGGGGAGCTGTTTTTT.

The chain uses TRBV4-1 and TRBJ1-2; weak D call: TRBD1 (6 bases). CDR1 and CDR2 from the germline V gene are MGHRA and YSYEKL. The CDR3 contains 15 residues. Trimming removed 5 bases at V and 0 bases at J, with 13 bases between. CDR3 sequence (DNA): TGCGCCAGCAGCACCACAGGGCAATCTAACTATGGCTACACCTTC. Encoded protein: CASSTTGQSNYGYTF.

This clone appeared a single time. This chain links TRBV7-2 with TRBJ1-1, with D maybe TRBD1 (6 bases). Germline CDR1 and CDR2: SGHTA and FQGNSA. Trimming shortened V by 1 base and J by 1 base, and 10 bases separated the two germline ends. The CDR3 runs 15 residues. The CDR3 nucleotides are TGTGCCAGCAGCTTAGTGGGACACGGGAACACTGAAGCTTTCTTT. Amino acid sequence: CASSLVGHGNTEAFF.

Only one count was recorded for this clone. This chain connects TRBV28 to TRBJ2-3; the D gene is possibly TRBD1 (6 bases). CDR1 and CDR2 (germline): MDHEN, SYDVKM. Trimming pared 3 bases from V and 9 bases from J, leaving 10 bases between. This CDR3 region has 12 residues. The CDR3 DNA follows: TGTGCCAGCAGTTTGGTCCAGGGGACGCAGTATTTT. Translation gives CASSLVQGTQYF. Complete variable domain (other parts from reference TRBV28 and TRBJ2-3): DVKVTQSSRYLVKRTGEKVFLECVQDMDHENMFWYRQDPGLGLRLIYFSYDVKMKEKGDIPEGYSVSREKKERFSLILESASTNQTSMYLCASSLVQGTQYFGPGTRLTVL.

The V call is TRBV6-2 or TRBV6-3, the J call TRBJ1-2; D not certain. Trimming left V 5 bases short and J 7 bases short, with 11 bases between. The germline V gene encodes CDR1 MNHEY and CDR2 SVGEGT. The CDR3 is 12 amino acids. CDR3 in amino acids: CASSPSSPGYTF. In nucleotides, the CDR3 is TGTGCCAGCAGTCCGTCCTCCCCTGGCTACACCTTC.

This chain joins TRBV7-2 and TRBJ2-5; the D gene is possibly TRBD2 (5 bases). CDR3 length equals 14 residues. Germline CDR1 reads SGHTA; CDR2 reads FQGNSA. V lost 2 bases, J lost 7 bases, and 14 bases lay in between. CDR3 DNA: TGTGCCAGCAGCTTAAATTACGGAGGAATGACCCAGTACTTC. Translated: CASSLNYGGMTQYF.

The rearrangement uses TRBV5-1 and TRBJ2-3; TRBD2 matches 7 bases. The CDR3 contains 16 residues. Trimming took 0 bases from V and 5 from J; bases not matched to a gene: 9. Germline CDR1 and CDR2: SGHRS and YFSETQ. The CDR3 DNA sequence: TGCGCCAGCAGCTTGGCGGTCTGGGGGGGAGGAGATACGCAGTATTTT. It is translated as CASSLAVWGGGDTQYF.

The chain has TRBV7-2 and TRBJ1-2, with D uncertain. The CDR3 is 14 residues long. CDR1 and CDR2 (germline): SGHTA, FQGNSA. The V gene lost 5 bases and the J gene lost 6 bases, with 16 bases spanning the gap. The CDR3 region is CASSQVGSPNGYTF. CDR3 DNA sequence: TGTGCCAGCAGCCAAGTTGGCAGCCCCAATGGCTACACCTTC.

V is TRBV7-9 and J is TRBJ1-2, with 7 bases matching TRBD1. Losses at the gene ends were 4 bases for V and 4 bases for J; bases not matched to a gene: 3. CDR3 size: 13 residues. CDR1 is SEHNR, CDR2 FQNEAQ, per germline (reference sequence). The chain's CDR3 is CASSSGQRYGYTF. The CDR3 DNA reads TGTGCCAGCAGCTCGGGACAGCGCTATGGCTACACCTTC.

The gene calls are TRBV7-8 and TRBJ2-5; 12 nucleotides line up with TRBD2. The CDR3 covers 18 residues. With 1 base clipped from V and 6 bases from J, the junction kept 12 bases outside the gene matches. Germline CDR1 SGHVS, CDR2 FQNEAQ. The CDR3 DNA is TGTGCCAGCAGCTTAGGATCAAACCTAGCGGGGGGGCTGAAGACCCAGTACTTC. This gives the protein CASSLGSNLAGGLKTQYF.

The rearrangement links TRBV5-4 to TRBJ2-7; 13 nucleotides line up with TRBD2. CDR1 is SGHNT and CDR2 is YYREEE in the germline V gene (reference sequence). The trim removed 2 bases at V and 3 bases at J, leaving 2 bases unmatched. This CDR3 contains 15 residues. The CDR3 sequence: CASSLLAGGRYEQYF. In nucleotides, the CDR3 is TGTGCCAGCAGCTTACTAGCGGGGGGGCGCTACGAGCAGTACTTC.

The genes are TRBV4-2 and TRBJ2-3, with 8 bases identical to TRBD2. Germline lookup yields CDR1 LGHNA and CDR2 YNFKEQ. V shed 2 bases, J shed 5 bases, and the junction held 9 bases outside the gene matches. The CDR3 is made up of 16 amino acids. The CDR3 DNA follows: TGTGCCAGCAGCCAAAGGGCGGGGGGCGGAGGAGATACGCAGTATTTT. Protein product: CASSQRAGGGGDTQYF.